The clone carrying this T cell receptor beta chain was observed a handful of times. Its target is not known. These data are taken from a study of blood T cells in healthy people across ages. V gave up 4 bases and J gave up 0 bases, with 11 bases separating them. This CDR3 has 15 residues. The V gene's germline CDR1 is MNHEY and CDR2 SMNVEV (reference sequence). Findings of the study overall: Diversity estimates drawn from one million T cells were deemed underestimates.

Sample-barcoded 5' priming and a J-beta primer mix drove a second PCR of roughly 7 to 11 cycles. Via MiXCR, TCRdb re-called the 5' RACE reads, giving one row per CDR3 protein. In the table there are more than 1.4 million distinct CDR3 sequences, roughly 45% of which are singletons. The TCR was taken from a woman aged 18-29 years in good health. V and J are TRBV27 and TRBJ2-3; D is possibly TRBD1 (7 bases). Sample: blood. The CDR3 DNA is TGTGCCAGCAGTTCCAGGGGGGAGAGCACAGATACGCAGTATTTT. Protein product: CASSSRGESTDTQYF.